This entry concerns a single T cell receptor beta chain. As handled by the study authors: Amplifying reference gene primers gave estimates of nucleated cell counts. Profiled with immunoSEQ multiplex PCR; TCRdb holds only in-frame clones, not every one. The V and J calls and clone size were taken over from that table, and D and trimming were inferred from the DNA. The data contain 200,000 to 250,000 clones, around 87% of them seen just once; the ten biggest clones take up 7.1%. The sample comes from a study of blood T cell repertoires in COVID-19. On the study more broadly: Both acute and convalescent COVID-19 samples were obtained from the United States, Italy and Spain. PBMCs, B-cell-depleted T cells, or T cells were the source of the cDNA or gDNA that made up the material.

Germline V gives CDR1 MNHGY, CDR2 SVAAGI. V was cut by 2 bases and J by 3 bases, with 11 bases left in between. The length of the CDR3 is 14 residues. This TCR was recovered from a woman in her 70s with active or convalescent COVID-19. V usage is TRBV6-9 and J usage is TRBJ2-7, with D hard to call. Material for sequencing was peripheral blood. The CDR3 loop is CASSYVGRGYEQYF. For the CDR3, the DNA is TGTGCCAGCAGTTATGTGGGTAGAGGCTACGAGCAGTACTTC.